This is a list of T cell receptor beta chains from one sample in a study of regulatory T cells in long-lasting Graves disease. TCRdb reprocessed the multiplex PCR reads via MiXCR and lists one record per CDR3 protein. The repertoire includes about 200,000 distinct CDR3 sequences, approximately 20% of them detected once, and around 21% sits in the top ten. Material: peripheral blood mononuclear cells (PBMCs), obtained at new diagnosis, from a patient treated with antithyroid drugs. The origin of the receptors is a female donor with Graves disease. Both conserved end residues are part of each CDR3. A D gene is named only where the DNA matches it firmly. Size tells how often a clone was seen (once, few, many) or the class of an expanded clone, and some rows leave it out.

abundance: many
j_gene: TRBJ1-2
v_gene: TRBV10-3
d_gene: -
CDR3aa: CAISPQDTEDGYTF
CDR3nt: TGTGCCATCTCCCCGCAGGATACAGAGGATGGCTACACCTTC

abundance: many
j_gene: TRBJ1-4
v_gene: TRBV20-1
d_gene: -
CDR3aa: CSARARTNEKLFF
CDR3nt: TGCAGTGCTAGGGCAAGGACTAATGAAAAACTGTTTTTT

abundance: many
j_gene: TRBJ2-7
v_gene: TRBV11-1
d_gene: -
CDR3aa: CASSLAEVTSRQYF
CDR3nt: TGTGCCAGCAGCTTAGCGGAGGTGACAAGTCGGCAGTACTTC

abundance: many
j_gene: TRBJ1-1
v_gene: TRBV5-1
d_gene: -
CDR3aa: CASSLRTANTEAFF
CDR3nt: TGCGCCAGCAGCTTGCGGACAGCCAACACTGAAGCTTTCTTT

abundance: many
j_gene: TRBJ2-6
v_gene: TRBV5-1
d_gene: -
CDR3aa: CASTFGTGANVLTF
CDR3nt: TGCGCCAGCACGTTTGGGACTGGGGCCAACGTCCTGACTTTC

abundance: -
j_gene: TRBJ2-1
v_gene: TRBV9
d_gene: TRBD2
CDR3aa: CASSVSGRGGNEQFF
CDR3nt: TGTGCCAGCAGCGTTAGCGGGAGGGGGGGGAATGAGCAGTTCTTC

abundance: many
j_gene: TRBJ2-3
v_gene: TRBV19
d_gene: -
CDR3aa: CASSIQQAHGTDTQYF
CDR3nt: TGTGCCAGTAGTATCCAACAGGCCCATGGCACAGATACGCAGTATTTT

abundance: many
j_gene: TRBJ2-3
v_gene: TRBV5-1
d_gene: TRBD2
CDR3aa: CASSISSGRAGTDTQYF
CDR3nt: TGCGCCAGCAGCATATCGAGCGGGAGGGCCGGGACAGATACGCAGTATTTT

abundance: few
j_gene: TRBJ2-1
v_gene: TRBV20-1
d_gene: TRBD2
CDR3aa: CSATAGGGSSYNEQFF
CDR3nt: TGCAGTGCTACGGCCGGGGGGGGGAGCTCCTACAATGAGCAGTTCTTC

abundance: many
j_gene: TRBJ1-5
v_gene: TRBV24-1
d_gene: -
CDR3aa: CATSGGFNQPQHF
CDR3nt: TGTGCCACCAGTGGAGGGTTCAATCAGCCCCAGCATTTT

abundance: -
j_gene: TRBJ2-2
v_gene: TRBV7-9
d_gene: TRBD2
CDR3aa: CASRGGYSGTGELFF
CDR3nt: TGTGCCAGCAGGGGGGGGTATTCGGGCACCGGGGAGCTGTTTTTT

abundance: many
j_gene: TRBJ2-7
v_gene: TRBV20-1
d_gene: -
CDR3aa: CSAVAKGYEQYF
CDR3nt: TGCAGTGCCGTAGCAAAGGGCTACGAGCAGTACTTC

abundance: -
j_gene: TRBJ2-3
v_gene: TRBV11-2
d_gene: TRBD2
CDR3aa: CASSPGGTSGSADTQYF
CDR3nt: TGTGCCAGCAGCCCAGGGGGGACTAGCGGGAGTGCAGATACGCAGTATTTT

abundance: -
j_gene: TRBJ1-2
v_gene: TRBV4-2
d_gene: TRBD1
CDR3aa: CASSQDGTGGDGYTF
CDR3nt: TGTGCCAGCAGCCAAGATGGGACAGGGGGCGATGGCTACACCTTC

abundance: many
j_gene: TRBJ1-1
v_gene: TRBV29-1
d_gene: -
CDR3aa: CSVDLSGTEAFF
CDR3nt: TGCAGCGTTGATTTGTCGGGCACTGAAGCTTTCTTT

abundance: few
j_gene: TRBJ2-4
v_gene: TRBV6-9
d_gene: -
CDR3aa: CASSSSTSGSVNIQYF
CDR3nt: -

abundance: -
j_gene: TRBJ1-4
v_gene: TRBV20-1
d_gene: TRBD1
CDR3aa: CSARDMDRDDEKLFF
CDR3nt: TGCAGTGCTAGAGATATGGACAGGGATGATGAAAAACTGTTTTTT

abundance: -
j_gene: TRBJ2-7
v_gene: TRBV19
d_gene: TRBD1
CDR3aa: CASSVHRGSYEQYF
CDR3nt: TGTGCCAGTAGTGTTCACAGGGGCTCCTACGAGCAGTACTTC

abundance: many
j_gene: TRBJ2-1
v_gene: TRBV6-5
d_gene: -
CDR3aa: CASSYSNRRANFEQFF
CDR3nt: TGTGCCAGCAGTTACTCGAATCGCAGGGCCAACTTTGAGCAGTTCTTC

abundance: -
j_gene: TRBJ2-1
v_gene: TRBV7-9
d_gene: TRBD1
CDR3aa: CASSFSRTGYNEQFF
CDR3nt: TGTGCCAGCAGCTTCTCCCGGACAGGATACAATGAGCAGTTCTTC

abundance: -
j_gene: TRBJ2-1
v_gene: TRBV5-4
d_gene: -
CDR3aa: CASSLAGRGKIGEQFF
CDR3nt: TGTGCCAGCAGCTTGGCGGGCAGGGGCAAGATCGGTGAGCAGTTCTTC

abundance: few
j_gene: TRBJ1-4
v_gene: TRBV7-9
d_gene: TRBD1
CDR3aa: CASSPGGQGIEKLFF
CDR3nt: TGTGCCAGCAGCCCGGGGGGACAGGGGATTGAAAAACTGTTTTTT

abundance: few
j_gene: TRBJ2-5
v_gene: TRBV7-9
d_gene: -
CDR3aa: CASSPPIRGIETQYF
CDR3nt: TGTGCCAGCAGCCCCCCCATAAGGGGAATAGAGACCCAGTACTTC

abundance: many
j_gene: TRBJ1-4
v_gene: TRBV19
d_gene: TRBD1
CDR3aa: CASSRLGQGAAPNEKLFF
CDR3nt: TGTGCCAGTAGTAGGTTGGGACAGGGGGCGGCACCTAATGAAAAACTGTTTTTT

abundance: -
j_gene: TRBJ2-1
v_gene: TRBV4-2
d_gene: -
CDR3aa: CASSSLYNEQFF
CDR3nt: TGTGCCAGCAGCTCTCTCTACAATGAGCAGTTCTTC

abundance: few
j_gene: TRBJ1-4
v_gene: TRBV7-2
d_gene: TRBD1
CDR3aa: CASSSPDRGDEKLFF
CDR3nt: TGTGCCAGCAGCTCCCCGGACAGGGGGGATGAAAAACTGTTTTTT

abundance: many
j_gene: TRBJ1-2
v_gene: TRBV18
d_gene: -
CDR3aa: CASSPEAANYGYTF
CDR3nt: TGTGCCAGCTCACCAGAGGCAGCAAACTATGGCTACACCTTC

abundance: -
j_gene: TRBJ2-7
v_gene: TRBV20-1
d_gene: -
CDR3aa: CSADKGSNEQYF
CDR3nt: TGCAGTGCTGACAAGGGGTCCAACGAGCAGTACTTC

abundance: -
j_gene: TRBJ2-5
v_gene: TRBV2
d_gene: -
CDR3aa: CASSPWRLGETQYF
CDR3nt: TGTGCCAGCAGCCCGTGGCGCCTCGGGGAGACCCAGTACTTC

abundance: few
j_gene: TRBJ2-7
v_gene: TRBV19
d_gene: TRBD1
CDR3aa: CASSSRAGQGTNEQYF
CDR3nt: TGTGCCAGTAGTTCCCGAGCGGGACAGGGGACGAACGAGCAGTACTTC

abundance: many
j_gene: TRBJ2-1
v_gene: TRBV20-1
d_gene: -
CDR3aa: CSADSSHNNEQFF
CDR3nt: TGCAGTGCCGATTCTAGCCATAACAATGAGCAGTTCTTC

abundance: many
j_gene: TRBJ2-1
v_gene: TRBV20-1
d_gene: TRBD2
CDR3aa: CSARESGRLGNEQFF
CDR3nt: TGCAGTGCTAGAGAAAGCGGGAGGTTGGGCAATGAGCAGTTCTTC

abundance: many
j_gene: TRBJ2-4
v_gene: TRBV7-2
d_gene: -
CDR3aa: CASSPYGGSDIQYF
CDR3nt: TGTGCCAGCAGCCCGTACGGGGGTTCGGACATTCAGTACTTC

abundance: many
j_gene: TRBJ2-7
v_gene: TRBV20-1
d_gene: TRBD2
CDR3aa: CSALPGLESSYEQYF
CDR3nt: TGCAGTGCTCTGCCGGGACTAGAGAGCTCCTACGAGCAGTACTTC

abundance: many
j_gene: TRBJ1-1
v_gene: TRBV4-2
d_gene: TRBD1
CDR3aa: CASSYERGPSTEAFF
CDR3nt: TGTGCCAGCAGCTATGAAAGGGGGCCTAGCACTGAAGCTTTCTTT

abundance: many
j_gene: TRBJ2-3
v_gene: TRBV27
d_gene: -
CDR3aa: CASSSLGLHGNEGDTQYF
CDR3nt: TGTGCCAGCAGTTCTCTGGGACTTCACGGGAATGAAGGAGATACGCAGTATTTT

abundance: -
j_gene: TRBJ2-3
v_gene: TRBV2
d_gene: TRBD1
CDR3aa: CASSKDRGNTDTQYF
CDR3nt: TGTGCCAGCAGTAAAGACAGGGGGAACACAGATACGCAGTATTTT

abundance: -
j_gene: TRBJ1-2
v_gene: TRBV15
d_gene: -
CDR3aa: CATSRDMVGNGYTF
CDR3nt: TGTGCCACCAGCAGAGATATGGTAGGGAATGGCTACACCTTC

abundance: few
j_gene: TRBJ2-1
v_gene: TRBV4-2
d_gene: -
CDR3aa: CASSQEGKGAYNEQFF
CDR3nt: TGTGCCAGCAGCCAAGAAGGAAAGGGGGCCTACAATGAGCAGTTCTTC

abundance: many
j_gene: TRBJ2-7
v_gene: TRBV29-1
d_gene: TRBD1
CDR3aa: CSVEIPGQGDYEQYF
CDR3nt: TGCAGCGTTGAAATACCGGGACAGGGGGATTACGAGCAGTACTTC

abundance: -
j_gene: TRBJ2-2
v_gene: TRBV12-3/TRBV12-4
d_gene: -
CDR3aa: CASTRGTGELFF
CDR3nt: TGTGCCAGCACGCGAGGCACCGGGGAGCTGTTTTTT

abundance: -
j_gene: TRBJ2-3
v_gene: TRBV7-9
d_gene: -
CDR3aa: CASSPWGALRDTQYF
CDR3nt: TGTGCCAGCAGCCCCTGGGGGGCTTTAAGAGATACGCAGTATTTT